The sequence of this T cell receptor beta chain was determined in a study of blood T cell repertoires in COVID-19. Overall study context: Samples of COVID-19 (acute and convalescent) were obtained from the United States, Italy and Spain. PBMCs, B-cell-depleted T cells, or T cells were the source of the cDNA or gDNA that made up the material.

With V trimmed by 5 bases and J by 4 bases, 8 bases remained unmatched. The germline V gene has CDR1 SGHNT and CDR2 YYREEE (reference sequence). The CDR3 is 15 amino acids. In the authors' methods: Nucleated cell counts were estimated from reference gene primer amplification. Clones were sequenced by immunoSEQ multiplex PCR, and TCRdb holds only the in-frame ones, with some missing. The D gene and trimming were derived from the DNA, and the V and J assignments and clone size from that table. The table shows 150,000 to 200,000 clones, with just over 90% occurring only once. The J gene is TRBJ2-3, the V gene TRBV5-4; the match to TRBD2 covers 9 bases. The sequence was obtained from a man aged 18 to 29 with acute or convalescent COVID-19. Material for sequencing was peripheral blood. DNA for the CDR3: TGTGCCAGCAGTTCTAGCGGGGCTAACGCAGATACGCAGTATTTT. Translating it yields CASSSSGANADTQYF.